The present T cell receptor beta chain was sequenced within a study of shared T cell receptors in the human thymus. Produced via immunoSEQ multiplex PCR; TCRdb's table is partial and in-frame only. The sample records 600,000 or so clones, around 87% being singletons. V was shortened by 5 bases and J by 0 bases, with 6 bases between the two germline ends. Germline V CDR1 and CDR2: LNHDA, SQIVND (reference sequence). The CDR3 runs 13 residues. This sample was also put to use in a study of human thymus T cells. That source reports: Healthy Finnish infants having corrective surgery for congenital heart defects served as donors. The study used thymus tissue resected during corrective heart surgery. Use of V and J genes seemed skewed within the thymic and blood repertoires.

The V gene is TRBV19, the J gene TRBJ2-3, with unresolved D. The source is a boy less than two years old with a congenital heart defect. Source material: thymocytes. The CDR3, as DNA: TGTGCCAGTAGTGAGGATAGCACAGATACGCAGTATTTT. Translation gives CASSEDSTDTQYF.